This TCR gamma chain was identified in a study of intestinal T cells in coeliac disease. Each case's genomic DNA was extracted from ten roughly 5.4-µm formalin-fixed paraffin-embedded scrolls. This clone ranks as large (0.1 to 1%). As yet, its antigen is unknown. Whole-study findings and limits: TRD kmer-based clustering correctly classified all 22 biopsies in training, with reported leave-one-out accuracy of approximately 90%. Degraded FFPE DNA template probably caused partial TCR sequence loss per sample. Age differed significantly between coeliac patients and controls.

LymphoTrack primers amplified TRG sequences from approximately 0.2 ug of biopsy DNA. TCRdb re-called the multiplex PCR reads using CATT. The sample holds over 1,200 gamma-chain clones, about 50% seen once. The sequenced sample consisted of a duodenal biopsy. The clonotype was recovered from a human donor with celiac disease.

Written as DNA, the CDR3 is TGTGCCACCTGGGATGCCCTTTATAAGAAACTCTTT. It encodes CATWDALYKKLF. The rearrangement uses TRGV4 and TRGJ1 or TRGJ2. J lost 6 bases, V lost 2 bases, and 4 bases had no gene match. From germline, CDR1 is EGSTGY and CDR2 YDSYTSSV. The length of the CDR3 is 12 residues.